The source of this T cell receptor beta chain is a study of blood T cell repertoires in COVID-19. At the level of the study: The study drew acute and convalescent COVID-19 samples from the United States, Italy and Spain. T cells, B-cell-depleted T cells, or PBMCs provided the cDNA or gDNA that served as material.

Original analysis: Amplification from reference gene primers served as the basis for estimated nucleated cell counts. Repertoires were generated with immunoSEQ multiplex PCR, while TCRdb's copy carries only in-frame clones and drops some. V, J and clone size derive from that table, while D and trimming were established from the DNA sequence. The table includes 200,000 to 250,000 clones, roughly 83% detected once. The V gene end was trimmed by 7 bases and the J gene end by 2 bases; junction bases not matched to a gene: 7. This CDR3 is 13 amino acids long. Germline CDR1 is GTSNPN and CDR2 is SVGIG (reference sequence).

Material: peripheral blood. This chain links TRBV30 with TRBJ1-2, with 7 nucleotides matching TRBD1. The TCR was taken from a woman aged 50 to 60 with acute or convalescent COVID-19. The CDR3 reads CASSQGLNYGYTF. The CDR3 DNA sequence: TGTGCCTCCTCACAGGGGTTAAACTATGGCTACACCTTC.